Following are 26 T cell receptor beta chains from one sample sequenced in a study of blood T cell repertoires in COVID-19 (dated by TCRdb to about 2020). Library construction relied on the immunoSEQ multiplex PCR assay. Entries here come from immuneACCESS through TCRdb and include only in-frame sequences with V and J called. Some clones fail to appear in such tables; in the studies checked, an unresolved V gene covers under half of the shortfall, and the cause of the remainder is unknown. The sample has tens of thousands of clones on record, 65% to 80% of them singletons. The top ten clonotypes cover 10% to 12% of the sample. The sample consisted of peripheral blood. The receptors originated from a man in his sixties or seventies with acute or convalescent COVID-19.

The chain recombines TRBV7-3 with TRBJ2-6; 8 bases map to TRBD1. V shed 5 bases and J 0 bases; nucleotides not matched to a gene: 9. CDR3 length equals 18 residues. Germline V gives CDR1 SGHTA, CDR2 FQGTGA. The CDR3 nucleotides are TGTGCCAGCAGCCCTCGGACAGGGCCCAGCTCTGGGGCCAACGTCCTGACTTTC. This gives the protein CASSPRTGPSSGANVLTF. Together with reference TRBV7-3 and TRBJ2-6, the CDR3 gives the full variable domain: GAGVSQTPSNKVTEKGKYVELRCDPISGHTALYWYRQSLGQGPEFLIYFQGTGAADDSGLPNDRFFAVRPEGSVSTLKIQRTERGDSAVYLCASSPRTGPSSGANVLTFGAGSRLTVL.

The rearrangement joins TRBV7-3 to TRBJ2-1; TRBD1 matches at 9 bases. This CDR3 is built from 14 residues. The J segment lost 5 bases and the V segment lost 8 bases, leaving 7 bases of the junction unmatched. Looked up from germline, CDR1 is SGHTA and CDR2 is FQGTGA. DNA for the CDR3: TGTGCCAGCGGGAGGACAGGGGTGAACAATGAGCAGTTCTTC. Translating gives CASGRTGVNNEQFF.

This chain joins TRBV2 and TRBJ1-2; tentative D call: TRBD1 (6 bases). CDR3 length: 13 amino acids. The V gene's germline CDR1 is SNHLY and CDR2 FYNNEI. The V and J ends lost 5 bases and 2 bases respectively, with 9 bases between them. CDR3 nucleotides: TGTGCCAGCAGTCCAACAGGGAACTATGGCTACACCTTC. It specifies CASSPTGNYGYTF.

V gene TRBV4-2 combines with J gene TRBJ1-3; TRBD1 might be the D (6 bases). This CDR3 is 23 amino acids long. Trimming removed 0 bases from V and 5 bases from J, with 35 bases in between. CDR1 is LGHNA and CDR2 is YNFKEQ in the germline V gene. Here the CDR3 reads CASSQDGPIEVGTYGTNRNTIYF. The CDR3 coding sequence is TGTGCCAGCAGCCAAGATGGGCCGATAGAAGTTGGGACCTACGGGACAAACAGAAACACCATATATTTT.

This chain links TRBV27 with TRBJ2-1; 7 bases line up with TRBD1. This CDR3 spans 15 amino acids. CDR1 is MNHEY, CDR2 SMNVEV, per germline (reference sequence). The V and J ends lost 4 bases and 9 bases, in that order; junction bases with no gene match: 12. CDR3 protein: CASSSWDSSLREQFF. Written as DNA, the CDR3 is TGTGCCAGCAGTTCTTGGGACAGTAGTTTGCGTGAGCAGTTCTTC.

The chain uses TRBV6-4 and TRBJ2-2; weak D call: TRBD1 (5 bases). Trimming took off 9 bases at V and 2 bases at J, with 13 bases between the two ends. Germline CDR1 is MRHNA and CDR2 is SNTAGT. CDR3 length: 14 amino acids. The CDR3 DNA follows: TGTGCCAGTCAGGGTGACAGCAACACCGGGGAGCTGTTTTTT. It yields the protein CASQGDSNTGELFF.

This CDR3 reads CAIRASGGAYNEQFF. The CDR3 nucleotides read TGTGCCATCAGGGCGAGCGGGGGGGCCTACAATGAGCAGTTCTTC. The chain is built from TRBV10-3 and TRBJ2-1; 10 nucleotides line up with TRBD2. This CDR3 has 15 residues. CDR1 and CDR2 (germline): ENHRY, SYGVKD. The trim removed 6 bases at V and 2 bases at J, leaving 4 bases unmatched.

This clone was seen once. The chain joins TRBV4-1 to TRBJ1-5; possible D gene TRBD1, 6 bases. The CDR3 consists of 18 residues. Germline CDR1 reads MGHRA; CDR2 reads YSYEKL. Trimming removed 0 bases from V and 0 bases from J, with 15 bases in between. Here the CDR3 DNA reads TGCGCCAGCAGCCAAGATCAAAGGACAGAGCTTAGCAATCAGCCCCAGCATTTT. Protein: CASSQDQRTELSNQPQHF.

The chain combines TRBV2 with TRBJ2-5; TRBD1 aligns across 7 bases. This CDR3 is built from 15 residues. J lost 5 bases, V lost 5 bases, and 11 bases had no gene match. Germline lookup yields CDR1 SNHLY and CDR2 FYNNEI. The CDR3: CASSLRQGGYETQYF. The CDR3 DNA reads as TGTGCCAGCAGTTTGAGACAGGGCGGTTACGAGACCCAGTACTTC.

The J gene is TRBJ1-3, the V gene TRBV7-8; unclear D gene. CDR1 and CDR2 from the germline V gene are SGHVS and FQNEAQ. Trimming took off 5 bases at V and 0 bases at J, with 14 bases between the two ends. The CDR3 is 16 amino acids. CDR3 in DNA: TGTGCCAGCAGCCCGAACCTTTTTAGCTCTGGAAACACCATATATTTT. This gives the protein CASSPNLFSSGNTIYF.

Only a few counts were recorded for this clone. This chain links TRBV12-3 or TRBV12-4 with TRBJ1-4, with D possibly matching TRBD1 (5 bases). This CDR3 is 13 amino acids long. V lost 3 bases and J lost 13, with 15 bases in between. In DNA, the CDR3 is TGTGCCAGCAGTTTGTCAGGGAAATTAATACTGTTTTTT. This translates into CASSLSGKLILFF.

The V and J genes are TRBV3-1 (or the pseudogene TRBV3-2) and TRBJ2-3; 12 bases align to TRBD2. CDR3 length: 16 amino acids. Trimming cost V 5 bases and J 1 base; bases outside gene matches: 4. Germline CDR1 reads LGHDT; CDR2 reads YNNKEL (reference sequence). In DNA form, the CDR3 reads TGTGCCAGCAGCTCAAGACTAGCGGGGGGCACAGATACGCAGTATTTT. It yields the protein CASSSRLAGGTDTQYF.

The V gene is TRBV2, the J gene TRBJ2-2; tentative D call: TRBD1 (5 bases). Deletions cut 6 bases from V and 6 bases from J, with 14 bases between. This CDR3 contains 14 residues. Germline CDR1 is SNHLY and CDR2 is FYNNEI. The CDR3 reads CASRPQGNAGELFF. The DNA of the CDR3 is TGTGCCAGCAGGCCGCAGGGAAACGCCGGGGAGCTGTTTTTT.

The CDR3 nucleotides read TGCGCCAGCAGTCCCAGGACAGATACGCAGTATTTT. It is translated as CASSPRTDTQYF. This rearrangement joins TRBV5-1 to TRBJ2-3; the D is unclear. CDR1 and CDR2 from the germline V gene are SGHRS and YFSETQ. This CDR3 has 12 residues. V lost 5 bases to trimming and J lost 3 bases, with 7 bases between them.

The sample holds a few counts of this clone. The rearrangement joins TRBV18 to TRBJ1-5; 7 nucleotides match TRBD1. Germline V gene sequence: CDR1 KGHSH, CDR2 LQKENI. The CDR3 sequence is 14 residues long. V shed 0 bases, J shed 8 bases, and the junction held 4 bases outside the gene matches. This chain's CDR3 is CASSPPGGLEPQHF. The CDR3, as DNA: TGTGCCAGCTCACCACCAGGGGGCCTTGAGCCCCAGCATTTT.

This clone came up a few times. The genes are TRBV24-1 and TRBJ2-2; D unresolved. The germline V gene has CDR1 KGHDR and CDR2 SFDVKD. Trimming took off 4 bases at V and 4 bases at J, with 12 bases between the two ends. The CDR3 length is 15 residues. The CDR3 loop reads CATSDRLTGTGELFF. In DNA form, the CDR3 reads TGTGCCACCAGTGACCGCCTGACGGGCACCGGGGAGCTGTTTTTT.

The chain carries TRBV28 and TRBJ2-1; 7 positions agree with TRBD2. J was trimmed by 0 bases and V by 5 bases; bases with no gene match: 4. The germline V gene encodes CDR1 MDHEN and CDR2 SYDVKM. The CDR3 runs to 15 residues. The CDR3 DNA is TGTGCCAGCAGTAGCGGGGACTACTCCTACAATGAGCAGTTCTTC. This encodes CASSSGDYSYNEQFF.

The chain uses TRBV6-1 and TRBJ2-7; the D is unclear. CDR1 is MNHNS, CDR2 SASEGT, per germline. The V and J ends lost 1 base and 0 bases respectively, with 10 bases between them. The CDR3 runs to 15 residues. The CDR3 spells CASSEGGSTSYEQYF. The CDR3 DNA reads as TGTGCCAGCAGTGAAGGAGGTTCTACCTCCTACGAGCAGTACTTC.

This clone has only a few counts. This chain uses TRBV7-9 with TRBJ1-5, with 10 bases matching TRBD1. V shed 1 base, J shed 1 base, and the junction held 4 bases outside the gene matches. Per the germline V gene, CDR1 is SEHNR and CDR2 is FQNEAQ (reference sequence). The CDR3 runs to 17 residues. The CDR3 region is CASSLGQGAPSNQPQHF. For the CDR3, the DNA is TGTGCCAGCAGCTTAGGACAGGGGGCCCCCAGCAATCAGCCCCAGCATTTT.

The chain couples TRBV7-2 to TRBJ2-5, with TRBD2 matching over 11 bases. Unmatched junction bases numbered 11, after V lost 7 bases and J lost 4 bases. Germline lookup yields CDR1 SGHTA and CDR2 FQGNSA. This CDR3 region has 16 residues. The CDR3 spells CASTKRVAGGRETQYF. The CDR3 DNA reads TGTGCCAGCACTAAAAGGGTAGCGGGGGGGCGAGAGACCCAGTACTTC. Full variable domain (rest looked up from reference TRBV7-2 and TRBJ2-5): GAGVSQSPSNKVTEKGKDVELRCDPISGHTALYWYRQSLGQGLEFLIYFQGNSAPDKSGLPSDRFSAERTGGSVSTLTIQRTQQEDSAVYLCASTKRVAGGRETQYFGPGTRLLVL.

Details on this clone: Its ends do not fully match the called genes, so a read error is possible. The rearrangement uses TRBV5-4 and TRBJ2-5; D unresolved. The CDR3 contains 14 residues. The germline V gene has CDR1 SGHNT and CDR2 YYREEE (reference sequence). DNA for the CDR3: TGTGCCAGCAGCTTGGCGAGGTTACAAGAGCCCCAGTACTTC. Protein: CASSLARLQEPQYF.

The rearrangement joins TRBV4-2 to TRBJ1-6, with 8 bases identical to TRBD1. J gave up 8 bases and V 0 bases, and 6 bases lay outside the gene matches. The germline gives CDR1 LGHNA, CDR2 YNFKEQ. The CDR3 extends over 16 amino acids. CDR3: CASSQDPGQGYSPLHF. As DNA, the CDR3 is TGTGCCAGCAGCCAAGATCCCGGACAGGGATATTCACCCCTCCACTTT.

The V gene is TRBV10-2, the J gene TRBJ1-6; a weak D match, TRBD1 (6 bases). The germline CDR1 and CDR2 sequences are WSHSY and SAAADI. The CDR3 is 14 residues long. V lost 2 bases and J 9 bases, leaving 11 bases between the germline ends. CDR3 region: CASSEPYRASPLHF. The CDR3 DNA reads as TGCGCCAGCAGTGAGCCTTACAGGGCTTCACCCCTCCACTTT.

The CDR3 loop is CASSLGRSGGAETQYF. The CDR3 bases are TGTGCCAGCAGCTTAGGACGTAGCGGGGGGGCAGAGACCCAGTACTTC. V and J are TRBV7-7 and TRBJ2-5, with 11 nucleotides matching TRBD2. The CDR3 is made up of 16 amino acids. Germline lookup yields CDR1 SSHAT and CDR2 FNYEAQ (reference sequence). Trimming cost V 1 base and J 4 bases; bases outside gene matches: 5. The full variable domain, with the rest looked up from reference TRBV7-7 and TRBJ2-5, is GAGVSQSPRYKVTKRGQDVTLRCDPISSHATLYWYQQALGQGPEFLTYFNYEAQPDKSGLPSDRFSAERPEGSISTLTIQRTEQRDSAMYRCASSLGRSGGAETQYFGPGTRLLVL.

The gene calls are TRBV14 and TRBJ2-2; 7 bases match TRBD1. The CDR3 has 16 amino acids. Trimming at V came to 2 bases and at J to 7 bases, leaving 10 bases not matched to a gene. Germline V gives CDR1 SGHDN, CDR2 FVKESK. CDR3 coding DNA: TGTGCCAGCAGCCAAACCGACAGGGAGAGGATCGGGGAGCTGTTTTTT. Translated, it gives CASSQTDRERIGELFF.

This rearrangement joins TRBV2 to TRBJ1-5; D perhaps matches TRBD1 (5 bases). Germline V gene lookup returns CDR1 SNHLY and CDR2 FYNNEI. The germline V and J ends were trimmed by 0 bases and 5 bases, with 17 bases remaining between them. This CDR3 has 17 amino acids. DNA of the CDR3: TGTGCCAGCAGTGAAGCGCTTATTCGGTCAGGGTATCAGCCCCAGCATTTT. As protein: CASSEALIRSGYQPQHF.